A selection of T cell receptor beta chains follows, all from one sample in a study of shared clonotypes between healthy human individuals. Generated by immunoSEQ multiplex PCR, the TCRdb table keeps only in-frame clones and is missing some. Among more than 2,000,000 clones, just over 90% were seen once, and the ten largest hold 0.3% to 0.4%. The source material was naive CD4+ T cells from PBMCs. The source of these receptors is a man aged 18 to 35 in good health. Some clones in this sample may be carry-over from other donors' samples. The CDR3 runs from the conserved cysteine through the conserved F or W. The D gene is left open where the match is weak. Size is stated for part of the rows, as once, few or many counts, or as a class when the clone is expanded.

TRBV6-1,14,-,-,TRBJ1-3,CASSVGSSGNTIYF,TGTGCCAGCAGTGTGGGCAGCTCTGGAAACACCATATATTTT
TRBV27,14,-,-,TRBJ1-5,CASSSISGVQPQHF,TGTGCCAGCAGTTCCATCTCTGGGGTACAGCCCCAGCATTTT
TRBV7-2,15,-,-,TRBJ1-1,CASSLVTGLNTEAFF,TGTGCCAGCAGCTTAGTCACGGGTCTGAACACTGAAGCTTTCTTT
TRBV6-5,14,TRBD1,-,TRBJ2-3,CASSYNRGTDTQYF,TGTGCCAGCAGTTACAACAGGGGAACAGATACGCAGTATTTT
TRBV11-2,15,-,-,TRBJ2-1,CASSLGSRSYNEQFF,TGTGCCAGCAGCTTAGGGTCTCGCTCCTACAATGAGCAGTTCTTC
TRBV30,14,TRBD1,-,TRBJ1-3,CAWGRTGSGNTIYF,TGTGCCTGGGGCCGGACAGGGTCTGGAAACACCATATATTTT
TRBV28,15,TRBD2,-,TRBJ2-2,CASSLAGLNTGELFF,TGTGCCAGCAGTTTGGCGGGACTAAACACCGGGGAGCTGTTTTTT
TRBV19,14,TRBD1,-,TRBJ2-7,CASSPTTGTYEQYF,TGTGCCAGTAGTCCAACGACAGGGACCTACGAGCAGTACTTC
TRBV7-9,12,-,-,TRBJ2-5,CASSSVLETQYF,TGTGCCAGCAGCTCAGTTTTGGAGACCCAGTACTTC
TRBV7-9,14,-,-,TRBJ1-2,CASSRPPGAYGYTF,TGTGCCAGCAGCCGCCCACCGGGGGCTTACGGCTACACCTTC
TRBV7-2,15,-,-,TRBJ2-1,CASSLQAGAGDEQFF,TGTGCCAGCAGCTTACAGGCGGGGGCCGGGGATGAGCAGTTCTTC
TRBV5-1,15,TRBD2,few,TRBJ2-1,CASSLGSSGYNEQFF,TGCGCCAGCAGCTTGGGGTCTAGCGGGTACAATGAGCAGTTCTTC
TRBV4-2,17,TRBD2,-,TRBJ2-1,CASSQELSGRSYNEQFF,TGTGCCAGCAGCCAAGAGTTAAGCGGGAGATCCTACAATGAGCAGTTCTTC
TRBV7-9,14,-,once,TRBJ1-2,CASSLQGQESGYTF,TGTGCCAGCAGCTTACAGGGCCAAGAGAGTGGCTACACCTTC
TRBV5-4,15,-,-,TRBJ1-1,CASSQDPKVSGRAFF,TGTGCCAGCAGCCAAGACCCGAAAGTGTCTGGGAGAGCTTTCTTT
TRBV9,16,TRBD1,-,TRBJ2-1,CASSARGTGGYNEQFF,TGTGCCAGCAGCGCTCGCGGGACAGGGGGTTACAATGAGCAGTTCTTC
TRBV6-1,12,-,-,TRBJ1-2,CASSENNYGYTF,TGTGCCAGCAGTGAAAACAACTATGGCTACACCTTC
TRBV5-4,14,-,-,TRBJ2-2,CASSHKESVWELFF,TGTGCCAGCAGCCACAAGGAGAGTGTATGGGAGCTGTTTTTT
TRBV5-4,14,TRBD1,-,TRBJ2-7,CASSLGQGTNEQYF,TGTGCCAGCAGCTTGGGACAGGGAACTAACGAGCAGTACTTC
TRBV11-2,16,-,once,TRBJ2-3,CASSLSRYPNTDTQYF,TGTGCCAGCAGCTTATCTAGGTATCCGAACACAGATACGCAGTATTTT
TRBV7-2,15,-,-,TRBJ1-2,CASSPIGILRGGYTF,TGTGCCAGCAGCCCGATCGGGATCCTAAGGGGCGGCTACACCTTC
TRBV7-9,18,TRBD2,-,TRBJ2-3,CASSFILAGDLSTDTQYF,TGTGCCAGCAGCTTCATACTAGCGGGAGACCTTAGCACAGATACGCAGTATTTT
TRBV6-4,16,-,-,TRBJ2-1,CASSDVWQGGYNEQFF,TGTGCCAGCAGTGACGTTTGGCAGGGGGGCTACAATGAGCAGTTCTTC
TRBV4-3,13,-,-,TRBJ1-2,CASSPGGNYGYTF,TGCGCCAGCAGTCCCGGGGGGAACTATGGCTACACCTTC
TRBV5-8,14,-,-,TRBJ2-5,CASSLMTAQETQYF,TGTGCCAGCAGCTTGATGACAGCACAAGAGACCCAGTACTTC
TRBV18,16,TRBD2,-,TRBJ2-1,CASSLVTSGRRNEQFF,TGTGCCAGCTCCCTGGTGACTAGCGGGAGGAGGAATGAGCAGTTCTTC
TRBV7-3,13,-,few,TRBJ1-3,CASSPESGNTIYF,TGTGCCAGCAGCCCAGAATCTGGAAACACCATATATTTT
TRBV5-1,15,-,once,TRBJ2-7,CASSPSTVISYEQYF,TGCGCCAGCAGCCCATCGACAGTGATCTCCTACGAGCAGTACTTC
TRBV28,13,TRBD1,-,TRBJ2-7,CASRPQGIGEQYF,TGTGCCAGCAGGCCACAGGGGATCGGAGAGCAGTACTTC
TRBV10-3,16,-,-,TRBJ2-1,CAISFPGGASYNEQFF,TGTGCCATCAGCTTCCCCGGGGGCGCGTCCTACAATGAGCAGTTCTTC
TRBV18,17,-,-,TRBJ2-5,CASSPSRFSSIQETQYF,TGTGCCAGCTCACCATCACGTTTCTCGAGTATCCAAGAGACCCAGTACTTC
TRBV6-5,15,-,-,TRBJ1-5,CASSFTQDGNQPQHF,TGTGCCAGCAGTTTCACGCAGGACGGCAATCAGCCCCAGCATTTT
TRBV30,13,-,-,TRBJ1-3,CAWEEGIGNTIYF,TGTGCCTGGGAGGAGGGGATCGGAAACACCATATATTTT
TRBV2,14,-,few,TRBJ1-4,CASFRTGAREKLFF,TGTGCCAGCTTCAGAACGGGGGCACGGGAAAAACTGTTTTTT
TRBV7-2,13,-,-,TRBJ1-2,CASSRDGHYGYTF,TGTGCCAGCAGCAGAGACGGTCACTATGGCTACACCTTC
TRBV7-2,12,-,-,TRBJ2-1,CASSLVGGEQFF,TGTGCCAGCAGCTTAGTGGGCGGAGAGCAGTTCTTC
TRBV4-2,15,TRBD1,-,TRBJ2-5,CASSQGSGQQETQYF,TGTGCCAGCAGCCAAGGCTCGGGACAGCAAGAGACCCAGTACTTC
TRBV28,13,-,once,TRBJ2-1,CASRWRSENEQFF,TGTGCCAGCAGGTGGCGTTCCGAGAATGAGCAGTTCTTC
TRBV28,12,-,-,TRBJ2-7,CASSWTSREQYF,TGTGCCAGCAGTTGGACATCCCGGGAGCAGTACTTC
TRBV7-9,16,TRBD2,once,TRBJ2-7,CASSLFGGGTPYEQYF,TGTGCCAGCAGCTTATTCGGCGGGGGAACACCCTACGAGCAGTACTTC
TRBV11-1,11,-,-,TRBJ2-2,CASTDHGELFF,TGTGCCAGCACGGACCACGGGGAGCTGTTTTTT
TRBV18,15,-,-,TRBJ2-1,CASSPVAGEGNEQFF,TGTGCCAGCTCACCAGTGGCAGGGGAGGGCAATGAGCAGTTCTTC